Shown below are 8 T cell receptor beta chains from a single sample sequenced in a study of circulating and synovial CD4+ cells in juvenile arthritis. Profiling relied on immunoSEQ multiplex PCR, and the TCRdb table lists in-frame clones only, not all of them. The sample holds about 39,000 clones, about 94% seen once. The sample was CD4+ T cells from blood. The receptors derive from a human donor with juvenile idiopathic arthritis.

This clone was seen a single time. The chain joins TRBV5-1 to TRBJ2-2; possible D gene TRBD2, 5 bases. The V and J ends lost 0 bases and 5 bases respectively, with 11 bases between them. The CDR3 runs to 15 residues. Germline lookup yields CDR1 SGHRS and CDR2 YFSETQ. For the CDR3, the DNA is TGCGCCAGCAGCTTGGGAGGGCTCGGTACCGGGGAGCTGTTTTTT. This gives the protein CASSLGGLGTGELFF.

The genes are TRBV5-1 and TRBJ2-2, with 9 bases lining up with TRBD1. The CDR3 contains 15 residues. The V gene end was trimmed by 4 bases and the J gene end by 3 bases; junction bases not matched to a gene: 4. The V gene's germline CDR1 is SGHRS and CDR2 YFSETQ. The CDR3 sequence is CASSPGDRDTGELFF. The DNA of the CDR3 is TGCGCCAGCAGCCCCGGGGACAGGGACACCGGGGAGCTGTTTTTT.

The rearrangement joins TRBV4-1 to TRBJ2-7, with 10 bases aligning to TRBD1. CDR3 size: 13 residues. CDR1 and CDR2 from the germline V gene are MGHRA and YSYEKL. With V trimmed by 4 bases and J by 9 bases, 6 bases remained unmatched. CDR3 nucleotides: TGCGCCAGCAGCCCGGACAGGGGGTTTGGGCAGTACTTC. Its translation: CASSPDRGFGQYF.

The chain has TRBV29-1 and TRBJ1-1; TRBD1 matches 7 bases. CDR3 length: 15 residues. J was trimmed by 0 bases and V by 7 bases; bases with no gene match: 11. Per germline, CDR1 SQVTM and CDR2 ANQGSEA. Written as DNA, the CDR3 is TGCAGCGCTGACCCGGGACAGCGTATGAACACTGAAGCTTTCTTT. It codes for CSADPGQRMNTEAFF.

The chain joins TRBV12-5 to TRBJ2-3, with 10 bases matching TRBD2. CDR1 is LGHNT, CDR2 FRNRAP, per germline. There are 13 residues in the CDR3. Trimming took 6 bases from V and 7 from J; bases not matched to a gene: 4. CDR3 nucleotide sequence: TGTGCTAGTGGCCAGCGGGGGGGACATACGCAGTATTTT. Translation: CASGQRGGHTQYF.

CDR3 coding DNA: TGCAGTGGAAATCCGGGAGATGAGCAGTTCTTC. This gives the protein CSGNPGDEQFF. The rearrangement joins TRBV20-1 to TRBJ2-1; TRBD2 is a possible D gene (6 bases). Germline CDR1 and CDR2: DFQATT and SNEGSKA (reference sequence). The CDR3 extends over 11 amino acids. Trimming took 7 bases from V and 8 from J, leaving 12 bases between them.

V and J are TRBV30 and TRBJ1-4; D is undetermined. This CDR3 contains 13 residues. Trimming shortened V by 1 base and J by 5 bases, and 8 bases separated the two germline ends. CDR1 is GTSNPN, CDR2 SVGIG, per germline (reference sequence). The CDR3 bases are TGTGCCTGGAGTGATAACAGCAATGAAAAACTGTTTTTT. Its protein product is CAWSDNSNEKLFF.

CDR3 sequence: CASSLDVGNQPQHF. CDR3 coding DNA: TGTGCCAGCAGCTTAGACGTAGGCAATCAGCCCCAGCATTTT. The chain is built from TRBV7-9 and TRBJ1-5; D gene ambiguous. This CDR3 spans 14 amino acids. The V gene's germline CDR1 is SEHNR and CDR2 FQNEAQ (reference sequence). Trimming pared 1 base from V and 2 bases from J, leaving 6 bases between.